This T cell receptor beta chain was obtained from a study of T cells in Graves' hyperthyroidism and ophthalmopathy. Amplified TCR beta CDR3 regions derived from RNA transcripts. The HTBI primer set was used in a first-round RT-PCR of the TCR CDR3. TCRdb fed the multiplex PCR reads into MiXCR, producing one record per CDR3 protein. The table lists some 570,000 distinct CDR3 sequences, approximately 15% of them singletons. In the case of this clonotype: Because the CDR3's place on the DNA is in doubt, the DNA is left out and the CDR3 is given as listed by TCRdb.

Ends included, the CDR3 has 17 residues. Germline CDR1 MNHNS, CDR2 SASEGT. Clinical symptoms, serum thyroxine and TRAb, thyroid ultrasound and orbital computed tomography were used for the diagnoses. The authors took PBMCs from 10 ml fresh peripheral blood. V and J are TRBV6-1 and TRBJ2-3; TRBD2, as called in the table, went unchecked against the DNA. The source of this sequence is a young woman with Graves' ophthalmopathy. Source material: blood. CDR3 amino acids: CASSFYICSARVDTQYF.